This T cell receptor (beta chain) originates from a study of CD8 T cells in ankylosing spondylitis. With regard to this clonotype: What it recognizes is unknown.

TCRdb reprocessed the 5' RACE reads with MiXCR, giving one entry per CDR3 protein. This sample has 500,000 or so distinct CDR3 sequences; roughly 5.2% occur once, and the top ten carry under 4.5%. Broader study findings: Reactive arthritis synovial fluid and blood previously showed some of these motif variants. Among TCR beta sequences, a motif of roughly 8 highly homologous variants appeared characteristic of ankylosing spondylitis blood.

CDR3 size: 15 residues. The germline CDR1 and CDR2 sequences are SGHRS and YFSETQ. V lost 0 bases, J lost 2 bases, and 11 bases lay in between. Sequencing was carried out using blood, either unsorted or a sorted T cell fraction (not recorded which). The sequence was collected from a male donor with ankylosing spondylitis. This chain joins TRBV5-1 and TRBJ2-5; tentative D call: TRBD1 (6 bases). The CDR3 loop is CASSLAHREQETQYF. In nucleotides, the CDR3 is TGCGCCAGCAGCTTGGCCCACAGGGAGCAAGAGACCCAGTACTTC.